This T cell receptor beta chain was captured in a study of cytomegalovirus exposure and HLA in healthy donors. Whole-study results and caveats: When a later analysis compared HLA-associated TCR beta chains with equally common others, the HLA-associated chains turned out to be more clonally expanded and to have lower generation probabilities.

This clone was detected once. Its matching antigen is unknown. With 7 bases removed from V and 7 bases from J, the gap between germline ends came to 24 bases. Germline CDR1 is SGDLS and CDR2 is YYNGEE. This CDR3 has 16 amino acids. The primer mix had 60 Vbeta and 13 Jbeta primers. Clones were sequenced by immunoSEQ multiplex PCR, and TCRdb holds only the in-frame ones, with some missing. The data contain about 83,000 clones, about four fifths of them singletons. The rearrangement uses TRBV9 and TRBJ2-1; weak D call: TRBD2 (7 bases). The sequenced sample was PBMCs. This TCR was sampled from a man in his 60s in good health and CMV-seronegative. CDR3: CASDSGSGGRLNEQFF. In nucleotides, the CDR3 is TGTGCCAGCGACTCAGGATCCGGGGGGCGCTTAAATGAGCAGTTCTTC.